Listed below are T cell receptor beta chains from one sample, sequenced in a study of cytomegalovirus exposure and HLA in healthy donors. TCRdb's copy holds only in-frame clones and misses some; the assay was immunoSEQ multiplex PCR. In the table there are about 140,000 clones, about nine tenths of which are singletons. Sample: PBMCs. These receptor sequences come from a man aged 18 to 29 in good health and CMV-seronegative. Each CDR3 is given with its conserved first and last residue. Each record gives: V gene, clone size, D gene, J gene, CDR3 length, CDR3 protein, CDR3 DNA. A D gene is named only where the DNA matches it firmly. The size of a clone is reported for some rows only, either as once, few or many, or as a class for expanded clones.

V: TRBV19; size: .; D: .; J: TRBJ2-7; length: 13; CDR3: CASSRQGSYEQYF; DNA: TGTGCCAGTAGTAGGCAGGGCTCCTACGAGCAGTACTTC
V: TRBV27; size: .; D: .; J: TRBJ2-1; length: 11; CDR3: CASSRGNEQFF; DNA: TGTGCCAGCAGTAGGGGCAATGAGCAGTTCTTC
V: TRBV5-1; size: many; D: .; J: TRBJ1-2; length: 16; CDR3: CASSPIQDSIGYGYTF; DNA: TGCGCCAGCAGCCCTATCCAGGACAGCATAGGCTATGGCTACACCTTC
V: TRBV4-3; size: .; D: .; J: TRBJ2-7; length: 13; CDR3: CASSQRTGYEQYF; DNA: TGCGCCAGCAGCCAACGGACTGGCTACGAGCAGTACTTC
V: TRBV27; size: few; D: TRBD1; J: TRBJ1-6; length: 14; CDR3: CASSTTGVYSPLHF; DNA: TGTGCCAGCAGTACGACAGGGGTATACTCACCCCTCCACTTT
V: TRBV6-1; size: .; D: .; J: TRBJ1-3; length: 18; CDR3: CASSEGANSFYSGNTIYF; DNA: TGTGCCAGCAGTGAAGGGGCCAACTCATTCTACTCTGGAAACACCATATATTTT
V: TRBV6-1; size: .; D: .; J: TRBJ1-2; length: 14; CDR3: CASSELPPSYGYTF; DNA: TGTGCCAGCAGTGAACTCCCCCCGAGCTATGGCTACACCTTC
V: TRBV27; size: .; D: .; J: TRBJ1-1; length: 15; CDR3: CASSLLGAANTEAFF; DNA: TGTGCCAGCAGTCTTTTAGGGGCAGCGAACACTGAAGCTTTCTTT
V: TRBV5-1; size: .; D: TRBD1; J: TRBJ1-4; length: 15; CDR3: CASSLAGTGAEKLFF; DNA: TGCGCCAGCAGCCTGGCCGGGACAGGGGCCGAAAAACTGTTTTTT
V: TRBV7-6; size: .; D: .; J: TRBJ1-2; length: 13; CDR3: CASSLKPNYGYTF; DNA: TGTGCCAGCAGCTTAAAGCCTAACTATGGCTACACCTTC
V: TRBV15; size: .; D: .; J: TRBJ2-7; length: 15; CDR3: CATSVRSKGLHEQYF; DNA: TGTGCCACCAGCGTAAGAAGCAAGGGGCTCCACGAGCAGTACTTC
V: TRBV19; size: .; D: TRBD2; J: TRBJ2-1; length: 15; CDR3: CASSLGTSGVNEQFF; DNA: TGTGCCAGTAGTCTCGGGACTAGCGGCGTCAATGAGCAGTTCTTC
V: TRBV6-6; size: .; D: TRBD1; J: TRBJ1-1; length: 14; CDR3: CASSYGQGHTEAFF; DNA: TGTGCCAGCAGTTACGGACAGGGCCACACTGAAGCTTTCTTT
V: TRBV19; size: .; D: .; J: TRBJ2-2; length: 16; CDR3: CASTVMSLTNTGELFF; DNA: TGTGCCAGTACCGTAATGTCGTTAACGAACACCGGGGAGCTGTTTTTT
V: TRBV19; size: .; D: .; J: TRBJ2-2; length: 13; CDR3: CASRTSGTGELFF; DNA: TGTGCCAGTAGGACTAGTGGGACCGGGGAGCTGTTTTTT
V: TRBV4-1; size: .; D: .; J: TRBJ2-7; length: 13; CDR3: CASSPRIFYEQYF; DNA: TGCGCCAGCAGCCCTAGGATCTTCTACGAGCAGTACTTC
V: TRBV2; size: .; D: .; J: TRBJ2-5; length: 15; CDR3: CASTFTSYNEETQYF; DNA: TGTGCCAGCACCTTTACTAGTTATAATGAAGAGACCCAGTACTTC
V: TRBV19; size: .; D: .; J: TRBJ2-2; length: 17; CDR3: CASSIWGPPSNTGELFF; DNA: TGTGCCAGTAGTATCTGGGGGCCCCCCTCGAACACCGGGGAGCTGTTTTTT
V: TRBV6-1; size: .; D: TRBD1; J: TRBJ1-4; length: 13; CDR3: CASLNRGLEKLFF; DNA: TGTGCCAGCCTCAACAGGGGGCTTGAAAAACTGTTTTTT
V: TRBV7-9; size: .; D: TRBD1; J: TRBJ1-3; length: 14; CDR3: CASSPRQGGNTIYF; DNA: TGTGCCAGCAGCCCTCGACAGGGTGGAAACACCATATATTTT
V: TRBV2; size: .; D: TRBD1; J: TRBJ2-7; length: 16; CDR3: CASSGDTGANPYEQYF; DNA: TGTGCCAGCAGTGGGGACACAGGGGCAAATCCCTACGAGCAGTACTTC
V: TRBV9; size: .; D: TRBD2; J: TRBJ2-2; length: 15; CDR3: CASSSFRGGTGELFF; DNA: TGTGCCAGCAGCTCATTCCGGGGGGGAACCGGGGAGCTGTTTTTT
V: TRBV5-1; size: .; D: .; J: TRBJ1-6; length: 15; CDR3: CASSSGIGVNSPLHF; DNA: TGCGCCAGCAGCTCCGGGATAGGAGTTAATTCACCCCTCCACTTT
V: TRBV2; size: few; D: TRBD1; J: TRBJ1-6; length: 13; CDR3: CATRDRGDSPLHF; DNA: TGTGCCACCAGGGACAGGGGAGATTCACCCCTCCACTTT
V: TRBV21-1; size: .; D: .; J: TRBJ2-7; length: 12; CDR3: CASSKIHCEQYF; DNA: TGTGCCAGCAGCAAAATCCACTGCGAGCAGTACTTC
V: TRBV6-5; size: .; D: .; J: TRBJ2-1; length: 11; CDR3: CASRTNNEQFF; DNA: TGTGCCAGCAGGACTAACAATGAGCAGTTCTTC
V: TRBV5-1; size: .; D: TRBD1; J: TRBJ2-5; length: 17; CDR3: CASSRRSFGTVQETQYF; DNA: TGCGCCAGCAGCCGGAGATCCTTCGGGACAGTTCAAGAGACCCAGTACTTC
V: TRBV19; size: once; D: TRBD1; J: TRBJ2-6; length: 16; CDR3: CASSTGQGAGANVLTF; DNA: TGTGCCAGTAGCACAGGACAGGGGGCTGGGGCCAACGTCCTGACTTTC
V: TRBV2; size: .; D: .; J: TRBJ1-1; length: 17; CDR3: CASSESMYGLMNTEAFF; DNA: TGTGCCAGCAGTGAAAGTATGTATGGACTCATGAACACTGAAGCTTTCTTT
V: TRBV28; size: few; D: TRBD1; J: TRBJ1-2; length: 13; CDR3: CASSDRGRSGYTF; DNA: TGTGCCAGCAGTGACAGGGGGCGCTCTGGCTACACCTTC
V: TRBV2; size: .; D: .; J: TRBJ2-1; length: 12; CDR3: CASSEQGHEQFF; DNA: TGTGCCAGCAGTGAACAGGGGCATGAGCAGTTCTTC
V: TRBV10-3; size: .; D: TRBD1; J: TRBJ1-1; length: 15; CDR3: CAISETGQGNTEAFF; DNA: TGTGCCATCAGTGAGACAGGACAGGGGAACACTGAAGCTTTCTTT
V: TRBV6-5; size: once; D: TRBD2; J: TRBJ2-1; length: 15; CDR3: CASSGAGGPGTEQFF; DNA: TGTGCCAGCTCCGGTGCGGGAGGGCCCGGGACTGAGCAGTTCTTC
V: TRBV25-1; size: .; D: .; J: TRBJ2-5; length: 14; CDR3: CASSEWEGEETQYF; DNA: TGTGCCAGCAGTGAATGGGAGGGGGAAGAGACCCAGTACTTC
V: TRBV15; size: few; D: .; J: TRBJ1-5; length: 12; CDR3: CATRDSNQPQHF; DNA: TGTGCCACGAGAGATAGCAATCAGCCCCAGCATTTT
V: TRBV2; size: .; D: TRBD1; J: TRBJ2-7; length: 13; CDR3: CASSPTGGAEQYF; DNA: TGTGCCAGCAGTCCGACAGGGGGCGCCGAGCAGTACTTC
V: TRBV4-2; size: .; D: TRBD2; J: TRBJ2-1; length: 15; CDR3: CASSQVTSGGNEQFF; DNA: TGTGCCAGCAGCCAAGTCACTAGCGGGGGCAATGAGCAGTTCTTC
V: TRBV19; size: .; D: TRBD2; J: TRBJ2-7; length: 15; CDR3: CASSRGTSELYEQYF; DNA: TGTGCCAGTAGCCGCGGGACTAGCGAACTCTACGAGCAGTACTTC
V: TRBV18; size: .; D: .; J: TRBJ2-7; length: 15; CDR3: CASSLSGTSAYEQYF; DNA: TGTGCCAGCTCACTTTCCGGGACATCAGCCTACGAGCAGTACTTC
V: TRBV6-4; size: .; D: TRBD1; J: TRBJ1-1; length: 14; CDR3: CASSVGQSNTEAFF; DNA: TGTGCCAGCAGCGTGGGACAGTCAAACACTGAAGCTTTCTTT
V: TRBV6-1; size: .; D: .; J: TRBJ1-3; length: 14; CDR3: CASSDLAGGNTIYF; DNA: TGTGCCAGCAGTGACCTGGCAGGGGGAAACACCATATATTTT
V: TRBV6-1; size: .; D: .; J: TRBJ2-6; length: 14; CDR3: CASSPRAGANVLTF; DNA: TGTGCCAGCAGTCCCAGGGCTGGGGCCAACGTCCTGACTTTC
V: TRBV19; size: once; D: .; J: TRBJ2-3; length: 15; CDR3: CASSIARTLTDTQYF; DNA: TGTGCCAGTAGTATAGCCAGGACTCTCACAGATACGCAGTATTTT
V: TRBV6-1; size: .; D: .; J: TRBJ2-7; length: 13; CDR3: CASSVQGGHEQYF; DNA: TGTGCCAGCAGTGTACAGGGGGGGCACGAGCAGTACTTC
V: TRBV11-2; size: .; D: .; J: TRBJ1-2; length: 15; CDR3: CASSWDRDKDYGYTF; DNA: TGTGCCAGCAGCTGGGACCGGGACAAGGACTATGGCTACACCTTC
V: TRBV30; size: .; D: TRBD2; J: TRBJ2-1; length: 20; CDR3: CAWKPPPWRESTRLYNEQFF; DNA: TGTGCCTGGAAACCCCCTCCGTGGCGGGAGTCCACGAGACTCTACAATGAGCAGTTCTTC
V: TRBV19; size: .; D: TRBD1; J: TRBJ1-6; length: 15; CDR3: CASRTGGSYNSPLHF; DNA: TGTGCCAGTAGGACAGGGGGCTCCTATAATTCACCCCTCCACTTT
V: TRBV7-9; size: .; D: TRBD1; J: TRBJ1-6; length: 17; CDR3: CASSLVGQGADSPPLHF; DNA: TGTGCCAGCAGCTTAGTGGGACAGGGGGCCGACTCGCCACCCCTCCACTTT
V: TRBV7-9; size: .; D: TRBD2; J: TRBJ2-5; length: 15; CDR3: CASSSGRGGRETQYF; DNA: TGTGCCAGCAGCTCAGGGCGGGGGGGAAGAGAGACCCAGTACTTC
V: TRBV25-1; size: .; D: .; J: TRBJ1-1; length: 15; CDR3: CASSDRRAMNTEAFF; DNA: TGTGCCAGCAGTGATCGGAGGGCAATGAACACTGAAGCTTTCTTT
V: TRBV7-8; size: .; D: .; J: TRBJ2-5; length: 13; CDR3: CASSLELQETQYF; DNA: TGTGCCAGCAGCTTAGAACTTCAAGAGACCCAGTACTTC
V: TRBV28; size: .; D: TRBD2; J: TRBJ2-1; length: 16; CDR3: CASRTPGGREGVEQFF; DNA: TGTGCCAGCAGGACCCCCGGAGGGCGGGAGGGAGTTGAGCAGTTCTTC
V: TRBV7-2; size: .; D: TRBD2; J: TRBJ2-1; length: 17; CDR3: CASSPPPTSDSYNEQFF; DNA: TGTGCCAGCAGCCCTCCCCCCACTAGCGACTCCTACAATGAGCAGTTCTTC
V: TRBV5-1; size: .; D: TRBD1; J: TRBJ2-2; length: 16; CDR3: CASSPPGQGHTGELFF; DNA: TGCGCCAGCAGCCCGCCGGGACAGGGGCACACCGGGGAGCTGTTTTTT
V: TRBV4-1; size: .; D: .; J: TRBJ1-6; length: 19; CDR3: CASSHDRSRARGGNSPLHF; DNA: TGCGCCAGCAGCCACGATAGATCCCGGGCGAGGGGAGGTAATTCACCCCTCCACTTT
V: TRBV27; size: .; D: .; J: TRBJ2-7; length: 15; CDR3: CASRLGDLSSYEQYF; DNA: TGTGCCAGCAGGCTGGGGGACTTAAGCTCCTACGAGCAGTACTTC
V: TRBV6-6; size: .; D: .; J: TRBJ1-5; length: 14; CDR3: CASTLSPGNQPQHF; DNA: TGTGCCAGCACCCTTTCTCCGGGCAATCAGCCCCAGCATTTT